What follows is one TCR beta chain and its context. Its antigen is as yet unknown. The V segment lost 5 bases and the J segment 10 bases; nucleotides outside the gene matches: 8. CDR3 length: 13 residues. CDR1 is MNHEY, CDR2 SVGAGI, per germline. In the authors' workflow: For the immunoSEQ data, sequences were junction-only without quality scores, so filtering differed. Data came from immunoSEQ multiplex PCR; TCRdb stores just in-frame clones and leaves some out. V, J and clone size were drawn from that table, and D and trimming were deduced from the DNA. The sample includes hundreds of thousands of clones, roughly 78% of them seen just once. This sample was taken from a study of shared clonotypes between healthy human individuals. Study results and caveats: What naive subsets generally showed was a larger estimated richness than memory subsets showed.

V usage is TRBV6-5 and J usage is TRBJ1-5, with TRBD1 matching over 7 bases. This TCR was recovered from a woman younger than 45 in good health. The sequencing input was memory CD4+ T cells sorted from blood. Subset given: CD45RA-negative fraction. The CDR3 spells CASSRETGAPQHF. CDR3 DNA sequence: TGTGCCAGCAGTCGGGAAACAGGGGCACCCCAGCATTTT.